One sample yielded the 7 T cell receptor beta chains listed below, sequenced in a study of regulatory T cells in long-lasting Graves disease. With iRepertoire HTBI primers and Arm-PCR of CDR3 regions, TCR beta libraries were built. MiXCR, applied by TCRdb to the multiplex PCR reads, yields one record per CDR3 protein. The sample carries some 280,000 distinct CDR3 sequences, around 21% recorded once. Time point given: persistent/refractory GD, antithyroid drugs over 5 years with positive TRAb. PBMCs were the source of the RNA used for TCR sequencing. The material was peripheral blood mononuclear cells (PBMCs), obtained when the disease was refractory, from a patient treated with antithyroid drugs. The source of these receptors is a female donor with Graves disease.

This chain joins TRBV29-1 and TRBJ2-7, with 7 bases matching TRBD1. The trim removed 8 bases at V and 5 bases at J, leaving 9 bases unmatched. Germline CDR1 SQVTM, CDR2 ANQGSEA. The CDR3 runs 12 residues. The CDR3: CSSLTGPDEQYF. The CDR3 DNA reads TGCAGCTCCCTGACAGGGCCGGACGAGCAGTACTTC.

V is TRBV6-2 or TRBV6-3 and J is TRBJ2-2; TRBD2 might be the D (5 bases). The CDR3 is 15 amino acids. The germline gives CDR1 MNHEY, CDR2 SVGEGT. V lost 6 bases and J 5 bases, leaving 16 bases between the germline ends. CDR3 loop: CASSKRASNTGELFF. In DNA, the CDR3 is TGTGCCAGCAGCAAGAGGGCCTCTAATACCGGGGAGCTGTTTTTT.

This clonotype was recorded a few times. This rearrangement joins TRBV6-5 to TRBJ2-7, with D possibly being TRBD1 or TRBD2 (5 bases each). CDR1 is MNHEY and CDR2 is SVGAGI in the germline V gene. The CDR3 runs 14 residues. The V and J ends lost 2 bases and 2 bases respectively, with 10 bases between them. CDR3 loop: CASSYGDPPYEQYF. DNA of the CDR3: TGTGCCAGCAGTTACGGGGACCCCCCCTACGAGCAGTACTTC.

In its sample, this clonotype was seen a few times. V and J are TRBV7-9 and TRBJ2-7; TRBD2 might be the D (6 bases). The V end lost 1 base, the J end lost 3 bases, and 16 bases lay between the germline ends. From germline, CDR1 is SEHNR and CDR2 FQNEAQ (reference sequence). The CDR3 consists of 16 residues. This CDR3 reads CASSLGREVFDYEQYF. CDR3 in DNA: TGTGCCAGCAGCTTAGGCAGGGAGGTTTTTGACTACGAGCAGTACTTC.

This clonotype was observed a single time. V usage is TRBV7-3 and J usage is TRBJ1-5; D ambiguous. V lost 10 bases and J 5 bases, leaving 21 bases between the germline ends. In germline, CDR1 is SGHTA, CDR2 FQGTGA. The CDR3 has 15 residues. CDR3 amino acids: CANTPQSVSDQPQHF. The CDR3 DNA follows: TGTGCCAATACGCCTCAGAGCGTAAGTGATCAGCCCCAGCATTTT.

This clonotype has at least ten counts. The gene calls are TRBV7-2 and TRBJ2-7; TRBD1 aligns across 8 bases. The germline CDR1 and CDR2 sequences are SGHTA and FQGNSA. V gave up 4 bases and J gave up 5 bases; unmatched junction bases: 19. CDR3 length: 18 amino acids. The chain's CDR3 is CASSSHSPIRGLRDEQYF. The CDR3, as DNA: TGTGCCAGCAGCTCCCACTCGCCTATCAGGGGGCTTCGTGACGAGCAGTACTTC. The full variable domain, in which reference TRBV7-2 and TRBJ2-7 provide the parts outside the CDR3, is GAGVSQSPSNKVTEKGKDVELRCDPISGHTALYWYRQSLGQGLEFLIYFQGNSAPDKSGLPSDRFSAERTGGSVSTLTIQRTQQEDSAVYLCASSSHSPIRGLRDEQYFGPGTRLTVT.

This clonotype was seen a handful of times. The chain carries TRBV14 and TRBJ1-1, with D possibly being TRBD1 (5 bases). There are 12 residues in the CDR3. V dropped 0 bases and J dropped 11 bases, with 10 bases sitting between them. Germline values: CDR1 SGHDN, CDR2 FVKESK. This CDR3 is CASSQDWGSAFF. CDR3 in DNA: TGTGCCAGCAGCCAAGACTGGGGGTCGGCTTTCTTT.